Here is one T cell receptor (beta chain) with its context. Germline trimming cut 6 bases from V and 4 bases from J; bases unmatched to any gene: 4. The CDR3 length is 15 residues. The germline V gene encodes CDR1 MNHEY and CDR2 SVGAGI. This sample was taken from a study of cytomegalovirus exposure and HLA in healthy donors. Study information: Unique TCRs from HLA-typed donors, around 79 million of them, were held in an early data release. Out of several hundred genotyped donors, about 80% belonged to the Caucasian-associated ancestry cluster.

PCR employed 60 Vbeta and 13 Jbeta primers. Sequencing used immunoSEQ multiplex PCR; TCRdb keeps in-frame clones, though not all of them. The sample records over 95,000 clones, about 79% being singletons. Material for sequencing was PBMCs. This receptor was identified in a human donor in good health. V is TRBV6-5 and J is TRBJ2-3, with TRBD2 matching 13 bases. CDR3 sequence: CASRRGLAGSDTQYF. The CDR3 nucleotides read TGTGCCAGCAGGCGGGGACTAGCGGGGTCAGATACGCAGTATTTT.